This entry lists 14 T cell receptor beta chains sequenced from one sample in a study of sequential checkpoint blockade in melanoma. The sample's treatment: randomized to nivolumab then ipilimumab (arm A) or the reverse (arm B). Generated by immunoSEQ multiplex PCR, the TCRdb table keeps only in-frame clones and is missing some. The sample has more than 35,000 clones, about 88% seen once. Specimen: CD8+ T cells sorted from blood (inferred from file names), collected from a patient given nivolumab and ipilimumab in sequence. The receptors stem from a human donor with melanoma.

V usage is TRBV2 and J usage is TRBJ1-2; tentatively, D is TRBD1 (6 bases). This CDR3 has 15 amino acids. The germline V gene encodes CDR1 SNHLY and CDR2 FYNNEI. V lost 6 bases and J lost 3, with 17 bases in between. For the CDR3, the DNA is TGTGCCAGCAGGGCCCCAGGGGCCGTTGACTATGGCTACACCTTC. It is translated as CASRAPGAVDYGYTF.

The chain employs TRBV5-1 and TRBJ2-5; 8 bases line up with TRBD2. The J segment lost 1 base and the V segment lost 4 bases, leaving 6 bases of the junction unmatched. The CDR3 contains 15 residues. Germline V gene sequence: CDR1 SGHRS, CDR2 YFSETQ. Here the CDR3 reads CASSPVAGTQETQYF. The CDR3 nucleotides read TGCGCCAGCAGCCCCGTAGCGGGAACCCAAGAGACCCAGTACTTC.

This chain joins TRBV27 and TRBJ2-3; D is undetermined. Trimming pared 4 bases from V and 4 bases from J, leaving 9 bases between. CDR3 size: 13 residues. Germline assignment: CDR1 MNHEY and CDR2 SMNVEV (reference sequence). CDR3 sequence reads: CASSSRMADTQYF. CDR3 in DNA: TGTGCCAGCAGTTCGAGAATGGCAGATACGCAGTATTTT.

This clone was seen more than once but under ten times. This sequence joins TRBV19 and TRBJ1-5; D is possibly TRBD1 (6 bases). Germline values: CDR1 LNHDA, CDR2 SQIVND (reference sequence). V shed 1 base and J shed 3 bases, with 13 bases lying between them. The CDR3 spans 16 residues. In DNA, the CDR3 is TGTGCCAGTAGTATAGGAGGCAGGGGCGTCAATCAGCCCCAGCATTTT. This codes for CASSIGGRGVNQPQHF.

V is TRBV7-3 and J is TRBJ2-2; a possible D gene is TRBD2 (5 bases). Deletions cut 2 bases from V and 0 bases from J, with 10 bases between. The germline CDR1 and CDR2 sequences are SGHTA and FQGTGA. This CDR3 is built from 16 residues. The CDR3 DNA sequence: TGTGCCAGCAGCTTACCCGCGGGTTCGAACACCGGGGAGCTGTTTTTT. Encoded protein: CASSLPAGSNTGELFF.

The rearrangement links TRBV27 to TRBJ2-5; TRBD2 aligns across 11 bases. Near its end, the DNA agrees better with TRBJ2-7, so the J call may be wrong. The CDR3 contains 14 residues. Germline V gene data show CDR1 as MNHEY and CDR2 as SMNVEV (reference sequence). CDR3 in amino acids: CASSPGTSGYEQYF. The DNA of the CDR3 is TGTGCCAGCAGTCCAGGGACTAGCGGCTACGAGCAGTACTTC.

The chain recombines TRBV4-1 with TRBJ2-5; TRBD2 matches 7 bases. Germline V CDR1 and CDR2: MGHRA, YSYEKL. With 0 bases clipped from V and 2 bases from J, the junction kept 3 bases outside the gene matches. CDR3 length: 15 amino acids. The CDR3 region is CASSQDAGVQETQYF. In nucleotides, the CDR3 is TGCGCCAGCAGCCAAGATGCGGGGGTACAAGAGACCCAGTACTTC.

The chain joins TRBV10-2 to TRBJ2-7; the match to TRBD1 covers 8 bases. After removal of 2 bases from V and 3 bases from J, the junction contained 3 bases not matched to a gene. CDR3 length: 14 amino acids. Germline values: CDR1 WSHSY, CDR2 SAAADI. DNA of the CDR3: TGCGCCAGCAGTGAGGGTGGACAGGGCTACGAGCAGTACGTC. It yields the protein CASSEGGQGYEQYV.

The chain combines TRBV5-4 with TRBJ1-4; 10 nucleotides agree with TRBD1. The germline V gene has CDR1 SGHNT and CDR2 YYREEE (reference sequence). CDR3 length equals 14 residues. V was clipped by 3 bases and J by 8 bases; unmatched bases: 4. CDR3 in DNA: TGTGCCAGCAGCTCGACAGGGGGCGAAGAAAAACTGTTTTTT. Residues: CASSSTGGEEKLFF. The full variable domain, with the rest looked up from reference TRBV5-4 and TRBJ1-4, is ETGVTQSPTHLIKTRGQQVTLRCSSQSGHNTVSWYQQALGQGPQFIFQYYREEENGRGNFPPRFSGLQFPNYSSELNVNALELDDSALYLCASSSTGGEEKLFFGSGTQLSVL.

The CDR3, as DNA: TGTGCCAGCAGTAAGGACAGGGGGCGCTTAGATACGCAGTATTTT. Its translation is CASSKDRGRLDTQYF. J is TRBJ2-3 and V is TRBV6-5, with 11 nucleotides matching TRBD1. This CDR3 is built from 15 residues. Germline trimming cut 5 bases from V and 5 bases from J; bases unmatched to any gene: 6. Germline V gene lookup returns CDR1 MNHEY and CDR2 SVGAGI.

V gene TRBV19 combines with J gene TRBJ2-3, with D maybe TRBD1 (6 bases). Germline V gene lookup returns CDR1 LNHDA and CDR2 SQIVND (reference sequence). The CDR3 extends over 17 amino acids. V was clipped by 4 bases and J by 0 bases, with 17 bases between them. CDR3 nucleotides: TGTGCCAGTAGTAGAGGGCCCCGGGACACTAGCACAGATACGCAGTATTTT. Translation gives CASSRGPRDTSTDTQYF.

The CDR3 protein is CASSPQGANLHIPGNTIYF. The CDR3 nucleotides are TGCGCCAGCAGCCCTCAGGGGGCTAACCTACACATTCCTGGAAACACCATATATTTT. The chain combines TRBV4-1 with TRBJ1-3; 8 bases are a match to TRBD1. Germline V lookup: CDR1 MGHRA, CDR2 YSYEKL. There are 19 residues in the CDR3. J gave up 2 bases and V 4 bases, and 16 bases lay outside the gene matches.

The V gene is TRBV2, the J gene TRBJ2-7; the D gene could be TRBD1 or TRBD2 (6 bases each). Germline V gene lookup returns CDR1 SNHLY and CDR2 FYNNEI. Trimming took off 3 bases at V and 7 bases at J, with 25 bases between the two ends. The CDR3 totals 17 residues. This CDR3 reads CASSEWVGQGRGGEQYV. DNA for the CDR3: TGTGCCAGCAGTGAGTGGGTGGGCCAGGGCCGAGGGGGGGAGCAGTACGTC.

This clone was picked up a small number of times. This rearrangement joins TRBV19 to TRBJ2-3; D is ambiguous. This CDR3 has 14 amino acids. CDR1 LNHDA and CDR2 SQIVND come from the germline V gene (reference sequence). The V and J ends lost 3 bases and 3 bases respectively, with 10 bases between them. The CDR3 spells CASSIPPRTDTQYF. In DNA form, the CDR3 reads TGTGCCAGTAGTATCCCCCCCCGGACAGATACGCAGTATTTT.